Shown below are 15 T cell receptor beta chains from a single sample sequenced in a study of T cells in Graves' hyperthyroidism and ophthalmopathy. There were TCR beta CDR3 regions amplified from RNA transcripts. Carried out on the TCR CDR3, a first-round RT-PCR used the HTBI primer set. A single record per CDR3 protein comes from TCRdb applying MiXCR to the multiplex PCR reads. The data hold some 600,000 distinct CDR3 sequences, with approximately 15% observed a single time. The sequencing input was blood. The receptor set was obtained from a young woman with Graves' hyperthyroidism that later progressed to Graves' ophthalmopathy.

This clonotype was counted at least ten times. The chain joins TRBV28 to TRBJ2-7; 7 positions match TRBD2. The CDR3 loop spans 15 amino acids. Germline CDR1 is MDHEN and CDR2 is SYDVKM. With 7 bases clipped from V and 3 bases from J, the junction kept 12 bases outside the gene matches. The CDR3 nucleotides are TGTGCCAGCAACCTCGGTGGGAGGGTAAGCTACGAGCAGTACTTC. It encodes CASNLGGRVSYEQYF. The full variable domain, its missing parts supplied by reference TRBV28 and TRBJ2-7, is DVKVTQSSRYLVKRTGEKVFLECVQDMDHENMFWYRQDPGLGLRLIYFSYDVKMKEKGDIPEGYSVSREKKERFSLILESASTNQTSMYLCASNLGGRVSYEQYFGPGTRLTVT.

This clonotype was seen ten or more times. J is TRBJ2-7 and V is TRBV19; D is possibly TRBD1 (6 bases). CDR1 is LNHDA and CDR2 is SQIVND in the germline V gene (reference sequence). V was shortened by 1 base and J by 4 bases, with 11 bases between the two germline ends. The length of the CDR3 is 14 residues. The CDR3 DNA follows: TGTGCCAGTAGTATAGGGGGGCCCCTATACGAGCAGTACTTC. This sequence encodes CASSIGGPLYEQYF.

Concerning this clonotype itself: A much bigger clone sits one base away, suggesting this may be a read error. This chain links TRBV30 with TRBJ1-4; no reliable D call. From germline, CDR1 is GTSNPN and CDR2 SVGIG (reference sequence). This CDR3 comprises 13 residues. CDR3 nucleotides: TGTACCTGGACCGCCGCAACTAATGAAAAACTGTTTTTT. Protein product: CTWTAATNEKLFF. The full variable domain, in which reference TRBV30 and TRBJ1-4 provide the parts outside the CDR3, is SQTIHQWPATLVQPVGSPLSLECTVEGTSNPNLYWYRQAAGRGLQLLFYSVGIGQISSEVPQNLSASRPQDRQFILSSKKLLLSDSGFYLCTWTAATNEKLFFGSGTQLSVL.

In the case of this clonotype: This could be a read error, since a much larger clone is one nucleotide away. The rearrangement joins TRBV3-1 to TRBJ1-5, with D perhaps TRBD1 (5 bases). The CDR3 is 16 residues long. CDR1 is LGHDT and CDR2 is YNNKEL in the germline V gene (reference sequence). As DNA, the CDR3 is TGTGTCAGCAGCCAGACTTTAGGGGTAGGAAATCAGCCCCAGCATTTT. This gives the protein CVSSQTLGVGNQPQHF.

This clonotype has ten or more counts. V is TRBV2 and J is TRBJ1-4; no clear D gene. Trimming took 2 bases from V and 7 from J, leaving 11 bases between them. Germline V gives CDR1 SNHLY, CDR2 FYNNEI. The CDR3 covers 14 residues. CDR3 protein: CASSESGGGEKLFF. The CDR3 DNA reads TGTGCCAGCAGTGAATCTGGAGGAGGTGAAAAACTGTTTTTT.

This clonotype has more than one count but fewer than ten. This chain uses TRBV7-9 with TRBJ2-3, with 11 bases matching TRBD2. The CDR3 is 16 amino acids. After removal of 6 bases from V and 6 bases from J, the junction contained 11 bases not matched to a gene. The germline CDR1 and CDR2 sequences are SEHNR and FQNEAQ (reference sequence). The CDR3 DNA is TGTGCCAGCAGTTTGGGACTAGCGGCCCCCAAGGATACGCAGTATTTT. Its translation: CASSLGLAAPKDTQYF.

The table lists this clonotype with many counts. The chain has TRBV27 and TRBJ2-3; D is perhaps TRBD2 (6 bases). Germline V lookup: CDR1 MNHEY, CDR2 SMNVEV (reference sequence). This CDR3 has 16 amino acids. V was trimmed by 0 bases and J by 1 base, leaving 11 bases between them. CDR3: CASSLSGSGRTDTQYF. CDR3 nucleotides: TGTGCCAGCAGTTTATCTGGTAGCGGTCGCACAGATACGCAGTATTTT.

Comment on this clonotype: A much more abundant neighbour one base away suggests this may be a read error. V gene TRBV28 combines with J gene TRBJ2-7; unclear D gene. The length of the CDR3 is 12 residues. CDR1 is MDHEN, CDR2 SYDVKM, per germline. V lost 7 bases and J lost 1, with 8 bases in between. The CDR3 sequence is CASNGLSYEQYF. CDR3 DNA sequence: TGTGCCAGCAACGGGTTGTCCTACGAGCAGTACTTC.

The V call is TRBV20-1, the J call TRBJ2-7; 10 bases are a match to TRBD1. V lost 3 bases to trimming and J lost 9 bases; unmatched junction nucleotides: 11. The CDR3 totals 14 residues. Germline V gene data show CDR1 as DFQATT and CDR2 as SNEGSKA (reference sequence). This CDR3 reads CSASPGGQGNGQYF. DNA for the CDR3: TGCAGTGCTAGCCCAGGGGGACAGGGGAACGGGCAGTACTTC.

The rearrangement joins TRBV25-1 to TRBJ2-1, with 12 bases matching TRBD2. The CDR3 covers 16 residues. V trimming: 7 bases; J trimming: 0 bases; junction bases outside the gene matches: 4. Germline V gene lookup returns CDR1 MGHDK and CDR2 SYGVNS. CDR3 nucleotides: TGTGCCAGCACCTCACTAGCGGGAGGCTCCTACAATGAGCAGTTCTTC. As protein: CASTSLAGGSYNEQFF. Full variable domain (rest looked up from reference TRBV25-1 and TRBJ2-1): EADIYQTPRYLVIGTGKKITLECSQTMGHDKMYWYQQDPGMELHLIHYSYGVNSTEKGDLSSESTVSRIRTEHFPLTLESARPSHTSQYLCASTSLAGGSYNEQFFGPGTRLTVL.

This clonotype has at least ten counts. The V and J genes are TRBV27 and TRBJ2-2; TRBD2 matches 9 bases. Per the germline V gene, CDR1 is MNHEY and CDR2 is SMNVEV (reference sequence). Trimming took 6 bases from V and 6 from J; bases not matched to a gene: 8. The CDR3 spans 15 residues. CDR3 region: CASSFSGSWAGELFF. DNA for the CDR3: TGTGCCAGCAGCTTTAGCGGGAGTTGGGCCGGGGAGCTGTTTTTT.

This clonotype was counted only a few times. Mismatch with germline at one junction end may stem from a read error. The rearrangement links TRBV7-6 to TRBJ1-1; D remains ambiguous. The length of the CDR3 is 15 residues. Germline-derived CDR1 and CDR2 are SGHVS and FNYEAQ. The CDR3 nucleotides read TGTACCAGCAGCTTATCCCCAGGTGGGAACACTGAAGCTTTCTTT. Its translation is CTSSLSPGGNTEAFF.

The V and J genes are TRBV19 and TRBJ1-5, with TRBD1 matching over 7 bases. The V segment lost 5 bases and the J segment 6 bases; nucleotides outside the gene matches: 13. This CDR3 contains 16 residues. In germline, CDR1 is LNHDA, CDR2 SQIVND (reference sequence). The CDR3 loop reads CASSDTGQVIGQPQHF. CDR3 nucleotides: TGTGCCAGTAGTGACACAGGACAGGTTATCGGTCAGCCCCAGCATTTT.

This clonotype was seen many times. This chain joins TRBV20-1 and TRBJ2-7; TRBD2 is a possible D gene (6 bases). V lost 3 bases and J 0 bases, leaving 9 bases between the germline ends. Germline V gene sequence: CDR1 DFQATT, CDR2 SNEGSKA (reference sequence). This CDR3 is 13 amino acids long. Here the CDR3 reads CSARVSGSYEQYF. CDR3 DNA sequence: TGCAGTGCTAGGGTTAGCGGCTCCTACGAGCAGTACTTC.

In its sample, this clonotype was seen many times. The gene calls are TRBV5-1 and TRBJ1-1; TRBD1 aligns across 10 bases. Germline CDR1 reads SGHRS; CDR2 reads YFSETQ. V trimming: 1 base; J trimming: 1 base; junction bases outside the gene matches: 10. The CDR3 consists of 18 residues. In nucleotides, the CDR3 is TGCGCCAGCAGCTTGCCGGGACAGGGGAATTCTAGGAACACTGAAGCTTTCTTT. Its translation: CASSLPGQGNSRNTEAFF.